One TCR beta chain is described in this entry. The sample originates from a study of blood T cell repertoires in COVID-19. At the level of the study: Both acute and convalescent COVID-19 samples were obtained from the United States, Italy and Spain. PBMCs, B-cell-depleted T cells, or T cells provided the cDNA or gDNA that made up the material.

How the authors handled the data: Cell counts per sample came from amplifying reference gene primers. Clones were read by immunoSEQ multiplex PCR, and TCRdb kept only the in-frame ones, dropping some. That table gives V, J and clone size, and the DNA gave D and trimming. The sample yields 140,000 or so clones, approximately 85% seen once. The CDR3 length is 19 residues. CDR1 is SGHVS and CDR2 is FQNEAQ in the germline V gene. V shed 4 bases, J shed 1 base, and the junction held 17 bases outside the gene matches. This clonotype was sampled from a man between 65 and 79 years old with acute or convalescent COVID-19. The material sequenced was peripheral blood. The rearrangement links TRBV7-8 to TRBJ1-1; TRBD1 agrees at 8 bases. The CDR3 here is CASSSPGYSDRAGNTEAFF. The CDR3 coding sequence is TGTGCCAGCAGCTCTCCCGGATACTCGGACAGGGCAGGGAACACTGAAGCTTTCTTT.